This TCR beta chain is from a study of control samples from healthy donors and cancer patients. Germline CDR1 reads SGHTA; CDR2 reads FQGNSA. This CDR3 has 14 amino acids. J lost 6 bases, V lost 1 base, and 5 bases had no gene match. Libraries were prepared by immunoSEQ multiplex PCR; TCRdb keeps only in-frame clonotypes and omits some of them. The table includes 100,000 to 130,000 clones, approximately 82% detected once. Sequenced material: blood. This clonotype originated in a man aged 18 to 29 in good health. The genes are TRBV7-2 and TRBJ1-2; the match to TRBD1 covers 7 bases. CDR3 sequence (DNA): TGTGCCAGCAGCTTAGTCCTACAGGGGCATGGCTACACCTTC. This codes for CASSLVLQGHGYTF.